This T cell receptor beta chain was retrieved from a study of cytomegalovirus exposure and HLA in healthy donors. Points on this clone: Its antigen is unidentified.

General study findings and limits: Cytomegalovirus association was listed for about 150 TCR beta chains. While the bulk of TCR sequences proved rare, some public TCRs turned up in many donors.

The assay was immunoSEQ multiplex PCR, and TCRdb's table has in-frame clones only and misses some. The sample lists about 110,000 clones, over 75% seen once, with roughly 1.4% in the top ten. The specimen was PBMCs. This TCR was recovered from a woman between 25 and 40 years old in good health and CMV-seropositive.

The DNA for the CDR3 is TGTGCCACCAGCGGAGCATCGGGACTGATCTACGAGCAGTACTTC. As protein: CATSGASGLIYEQYF. The V call is TRBV15, the J call TRBJ2-7; D is possibly TRBD2 (6 bases). Trimming left V 5 bases short and J 3 bases short, with 17 bases between. This CDR3 has 15 residues. The germline CDR1 and CDR2 sequences are LNHNV and YYDKDF (reference sequence). Drawing the rest from reference TRBV15 and TRBJ2-7, the complete variable domain is DAMVIQNPRYQVTQFGKPVTLSCSQTLNHNVMYWYQQKSSQAPKLLFHYYDKDFNNEADTPDNFQSRRPNTSFCFLDIRSPGLGDTAMYLCATSGASGLIYEQYFGPGTRLTVT.